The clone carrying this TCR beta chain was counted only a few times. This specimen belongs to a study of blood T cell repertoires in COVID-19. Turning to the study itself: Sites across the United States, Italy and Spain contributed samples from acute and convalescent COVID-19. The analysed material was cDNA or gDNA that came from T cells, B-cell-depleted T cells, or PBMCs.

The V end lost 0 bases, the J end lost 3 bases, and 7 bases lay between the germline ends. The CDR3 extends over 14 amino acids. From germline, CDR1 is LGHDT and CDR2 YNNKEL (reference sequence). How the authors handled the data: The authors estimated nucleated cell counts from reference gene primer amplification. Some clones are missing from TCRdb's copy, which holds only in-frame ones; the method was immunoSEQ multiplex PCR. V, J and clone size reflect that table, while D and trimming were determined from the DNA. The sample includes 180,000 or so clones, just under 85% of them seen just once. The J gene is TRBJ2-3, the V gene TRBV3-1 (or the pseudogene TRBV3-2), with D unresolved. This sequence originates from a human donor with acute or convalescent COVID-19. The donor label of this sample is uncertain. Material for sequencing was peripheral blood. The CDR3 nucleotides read TGTGCCAGCAGCCAAGATTGGGCAACAGATACGCAGTATTTT. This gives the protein CASSQDWATDTQYF.